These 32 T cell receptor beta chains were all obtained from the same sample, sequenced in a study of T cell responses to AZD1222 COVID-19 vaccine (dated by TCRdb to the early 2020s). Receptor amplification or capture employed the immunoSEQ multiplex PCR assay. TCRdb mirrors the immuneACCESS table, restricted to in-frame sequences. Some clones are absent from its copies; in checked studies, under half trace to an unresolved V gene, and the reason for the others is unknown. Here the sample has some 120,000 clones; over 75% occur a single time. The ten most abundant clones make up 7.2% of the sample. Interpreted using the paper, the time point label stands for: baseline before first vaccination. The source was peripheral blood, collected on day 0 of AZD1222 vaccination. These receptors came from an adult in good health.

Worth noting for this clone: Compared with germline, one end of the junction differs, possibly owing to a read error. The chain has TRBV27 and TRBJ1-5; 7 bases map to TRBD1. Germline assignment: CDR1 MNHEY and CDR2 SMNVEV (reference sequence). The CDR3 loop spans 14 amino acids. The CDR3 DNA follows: TGTGCCAGCAGTTTATTAGGGGGCAAACAGCCCCAGCATTTT. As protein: CASSLLGGKQPQHF.

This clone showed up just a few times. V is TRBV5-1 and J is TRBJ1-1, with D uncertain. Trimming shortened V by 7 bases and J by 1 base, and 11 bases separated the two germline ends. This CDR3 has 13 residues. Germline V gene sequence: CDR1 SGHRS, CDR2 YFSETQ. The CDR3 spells CASAFQTNTEAFF. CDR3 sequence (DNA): TGCGCCAGCGCGTTTCAGACGAACACTGAAGCTTTCTTT. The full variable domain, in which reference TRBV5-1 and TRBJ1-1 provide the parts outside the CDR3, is KAGVTQTPRYLIKTRGQQVTLSCSPISGHRSVSWYQQTPGQGLQFLFEYFSETQRNKGNFPGRFSGRQFSNSRSEMNVSTLELGDSALYLCASAFQTNTEAFFGQGTRLTVV.

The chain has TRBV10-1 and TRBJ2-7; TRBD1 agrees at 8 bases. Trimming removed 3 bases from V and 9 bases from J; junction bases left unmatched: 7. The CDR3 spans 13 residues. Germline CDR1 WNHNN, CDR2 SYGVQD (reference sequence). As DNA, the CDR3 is TGCGCCAGCAGTGAAAGGACAGGGTTGGTGCAGTACTTC. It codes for CASSERTGLVQYF.

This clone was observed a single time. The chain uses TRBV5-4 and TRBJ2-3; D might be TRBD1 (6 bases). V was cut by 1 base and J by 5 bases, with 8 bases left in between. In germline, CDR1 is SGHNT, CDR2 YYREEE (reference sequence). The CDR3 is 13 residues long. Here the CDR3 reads CASSLPGEDTQYF. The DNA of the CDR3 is TGTGCCAGCAGCTTGCCAGGGGAAGATACGCAGTATTTT.

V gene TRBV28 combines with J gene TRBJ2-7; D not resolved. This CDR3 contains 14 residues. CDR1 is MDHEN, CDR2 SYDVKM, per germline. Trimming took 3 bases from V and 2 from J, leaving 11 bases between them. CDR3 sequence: CASSLATRPYEQYF. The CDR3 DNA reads TGTGCCAGCAGTTTGGCTACGAGGCCCTACGAGCAGTACTTC. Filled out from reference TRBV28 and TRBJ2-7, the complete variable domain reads DVKVTQSSRYLVKRTGEKVFLECVQDMDHENMFWYRQDPGLGLRLIYFSYDVKMKEKGDIPEGYSVSREKKERFSLILESASTNQTSMYLCASSLATRPYEQYFGPGTRLTVT.

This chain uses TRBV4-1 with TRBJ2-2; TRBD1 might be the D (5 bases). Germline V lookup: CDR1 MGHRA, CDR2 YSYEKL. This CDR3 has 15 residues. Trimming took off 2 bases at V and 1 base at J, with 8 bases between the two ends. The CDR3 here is CASSQNTGNTGELFF. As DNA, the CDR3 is TGCGCCAGCAGCCAAAACACAGGGAACACCGGGGAGCTGTTTTTT.

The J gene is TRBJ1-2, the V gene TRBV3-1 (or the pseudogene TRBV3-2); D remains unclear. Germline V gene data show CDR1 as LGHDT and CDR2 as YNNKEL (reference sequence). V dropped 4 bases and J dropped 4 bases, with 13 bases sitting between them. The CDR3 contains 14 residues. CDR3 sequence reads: CASSRKGSSYGYTF. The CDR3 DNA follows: TGTGCCAGCAGCCGGAAAGGGTCGAGCTATGGCTACACCTTC.

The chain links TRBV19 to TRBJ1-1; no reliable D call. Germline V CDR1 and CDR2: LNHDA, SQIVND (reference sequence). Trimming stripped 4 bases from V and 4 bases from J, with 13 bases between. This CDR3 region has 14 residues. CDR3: CASSTPAESTEAFF. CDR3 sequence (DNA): TGTGCCAGTAGTACCCCGGCGGAGAGCACTGAAGCTTTCTTT.

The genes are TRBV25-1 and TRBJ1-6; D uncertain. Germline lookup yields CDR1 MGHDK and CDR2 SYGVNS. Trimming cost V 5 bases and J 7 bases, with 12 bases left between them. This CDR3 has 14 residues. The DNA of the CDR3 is TGTGCCAGCAGTCCCCCGGGCAGCAATTCACCCCTCCACTTT. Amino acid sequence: CASSPPGSNSPLHF.

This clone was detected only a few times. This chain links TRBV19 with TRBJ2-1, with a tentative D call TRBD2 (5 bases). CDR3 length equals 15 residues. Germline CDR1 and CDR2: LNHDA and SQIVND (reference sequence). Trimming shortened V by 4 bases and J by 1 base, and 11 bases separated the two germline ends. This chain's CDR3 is CASSTTPGSYNEQFF. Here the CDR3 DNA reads TGTGCCAGTAGTACAACACCGGGATCCTACAATGAGCAGTTCTTC. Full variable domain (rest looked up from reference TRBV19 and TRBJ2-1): DGGITQSPKYLFRKEGQNVTLSCEQNLNHDAMYWYRQDPGQGLRLIYYSQIVNDFQKGDIAEGYSVSREKKESFPLTVTSAQKNPTAFYLCASSTTPGSYNEQFFGPGTRLTVL.

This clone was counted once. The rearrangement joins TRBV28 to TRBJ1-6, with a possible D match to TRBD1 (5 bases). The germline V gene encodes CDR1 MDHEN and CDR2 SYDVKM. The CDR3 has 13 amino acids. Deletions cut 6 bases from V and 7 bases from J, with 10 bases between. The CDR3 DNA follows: TGTGCCAGCAGACCCAGGGCAAATTCACCCCTCCACTTT. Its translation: CASRPRANSPLHF.

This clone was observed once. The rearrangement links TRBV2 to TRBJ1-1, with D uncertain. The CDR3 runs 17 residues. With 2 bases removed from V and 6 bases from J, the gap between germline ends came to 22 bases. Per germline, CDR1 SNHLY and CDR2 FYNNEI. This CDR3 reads CASSEYGAAGKSPEAFF. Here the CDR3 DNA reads TGTGCCAGCAGTGAATATGGTGCGGCAGGAAAGTCGCCTGAAGCTTTCTTT.

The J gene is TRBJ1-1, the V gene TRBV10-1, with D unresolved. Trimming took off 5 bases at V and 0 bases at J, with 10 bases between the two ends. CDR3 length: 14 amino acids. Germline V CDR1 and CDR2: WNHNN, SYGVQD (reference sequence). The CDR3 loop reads CASSRSRMNTEAFF. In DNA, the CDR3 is TGCGCCAGCAGTCGGAGTAGAATGAACACTGAAGCTTTCTTT.

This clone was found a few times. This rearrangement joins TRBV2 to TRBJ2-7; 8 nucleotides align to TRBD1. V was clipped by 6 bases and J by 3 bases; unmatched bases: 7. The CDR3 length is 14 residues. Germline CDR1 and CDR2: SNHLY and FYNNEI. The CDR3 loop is CASSLGGQGYEQYF. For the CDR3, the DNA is TGTGCCAGCAGCCTAGGAGGACAGGGCTACGAGCAGTACTTC.

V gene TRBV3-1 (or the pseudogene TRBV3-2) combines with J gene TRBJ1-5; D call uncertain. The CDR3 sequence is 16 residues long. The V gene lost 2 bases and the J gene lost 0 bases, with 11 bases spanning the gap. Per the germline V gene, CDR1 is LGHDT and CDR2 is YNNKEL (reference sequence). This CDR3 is CASSQFPPDSNQPQHF. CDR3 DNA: TGTGCCAGCAGCCAATTTCCTCCAGATAGCAATCAGCCCCAGCATTTT.

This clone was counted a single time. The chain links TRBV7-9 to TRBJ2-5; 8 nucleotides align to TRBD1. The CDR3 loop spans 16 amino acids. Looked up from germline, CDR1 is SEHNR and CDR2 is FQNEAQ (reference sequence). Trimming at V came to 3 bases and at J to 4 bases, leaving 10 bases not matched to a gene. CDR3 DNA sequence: TGTGCCAGCAGCTTCCCCGACAGGGGAAGAGGAGAGACCCAGTACTTC. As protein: CASSFPDRGRGETQYF.

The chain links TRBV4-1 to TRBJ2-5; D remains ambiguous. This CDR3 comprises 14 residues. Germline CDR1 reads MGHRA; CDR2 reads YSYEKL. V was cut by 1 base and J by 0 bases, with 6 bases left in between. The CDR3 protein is CASSQVQHQETQYF. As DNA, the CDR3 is TGCGCCAGCAGCCAAGTCCAGCACCAAGAGACCCAGTACTTC.

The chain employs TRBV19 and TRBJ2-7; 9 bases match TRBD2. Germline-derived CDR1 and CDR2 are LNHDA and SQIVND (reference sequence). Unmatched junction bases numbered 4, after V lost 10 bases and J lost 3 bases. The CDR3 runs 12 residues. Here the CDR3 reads CATGTSLYEQYF. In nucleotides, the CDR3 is TGTGCCACCGGGACTAGCCTCTACGAGCAGTACTTC. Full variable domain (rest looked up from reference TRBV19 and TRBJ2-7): DGGITQSPKYLFRKEGQNVTLSCEQNLNHDAMYWYRQDPGQGLRLIYYSQIVNDFQKGDIAEGYSVSREKKESFPLTVTSAQKNPTAFYLCATGTSLYEQYFGPGTRLTVT.

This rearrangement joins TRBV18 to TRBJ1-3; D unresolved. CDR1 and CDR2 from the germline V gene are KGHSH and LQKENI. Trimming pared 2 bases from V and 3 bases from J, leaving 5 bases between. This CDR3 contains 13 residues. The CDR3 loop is CASSPGNGNTIYF. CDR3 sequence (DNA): TGTGCCAGCTCACCAGGGAATGGAAACACCATATATTTT.

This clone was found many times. CDR3 DNA sequence: TGTGCCAGCACCGGCGGAGGGGACGAGCAGTACTTC. Amino acids: CASTGGGDEQYF. The chain links TRBV2 to TRBJ2-7, with D tentatively TRBD2 (6 bases). The CDR3 has 12 amino acids. The V and J ends lost 7 bases and 5 bases respectively, with 12 bases between them. Germline values: CDR1 SNHLY, CDR2 FYNNEI.

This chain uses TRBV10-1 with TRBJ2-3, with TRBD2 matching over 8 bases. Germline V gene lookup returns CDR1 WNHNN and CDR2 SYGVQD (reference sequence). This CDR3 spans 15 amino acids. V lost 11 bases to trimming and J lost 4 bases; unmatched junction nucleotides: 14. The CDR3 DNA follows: TGCGCCCGTAACCTGAGGCTAGCGGGTCCAGATACGCAGTATTTT. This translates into CARNLRLAGPDTQYF.

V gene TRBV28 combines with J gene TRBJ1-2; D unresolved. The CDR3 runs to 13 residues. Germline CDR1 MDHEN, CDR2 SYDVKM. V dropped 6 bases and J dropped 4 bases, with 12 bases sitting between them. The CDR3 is CASSLGRTYGYTF. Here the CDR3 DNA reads TGTGCCAGCAGCCTAGGGAGAACCTATGGCTACACCTTC.

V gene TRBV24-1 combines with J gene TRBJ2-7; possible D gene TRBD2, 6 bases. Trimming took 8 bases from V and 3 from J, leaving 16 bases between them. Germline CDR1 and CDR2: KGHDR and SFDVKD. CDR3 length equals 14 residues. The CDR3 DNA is TGTGCCACCACCCCCGGCCTGGGGGGCTACGAGCAGTACTTC. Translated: CATTPGLGGYEQYF.

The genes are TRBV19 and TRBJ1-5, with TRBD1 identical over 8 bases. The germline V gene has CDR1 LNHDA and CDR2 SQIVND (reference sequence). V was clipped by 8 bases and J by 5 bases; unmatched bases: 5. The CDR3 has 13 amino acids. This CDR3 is CASGQGLYQPQHF. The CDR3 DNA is TGTGCCAGTGGACAGGGCCTCTATCAGCCCCAGCATTTT.

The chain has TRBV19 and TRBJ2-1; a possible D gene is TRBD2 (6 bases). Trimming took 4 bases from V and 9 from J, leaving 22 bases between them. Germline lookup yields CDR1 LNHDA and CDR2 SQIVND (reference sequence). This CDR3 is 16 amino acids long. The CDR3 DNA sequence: TGTGCCAGTAGTAAGGGACTCCCCGTCGCGGGTGTTGAGCAGTTCTTC. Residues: CASSKGLPVAGVEQFF.

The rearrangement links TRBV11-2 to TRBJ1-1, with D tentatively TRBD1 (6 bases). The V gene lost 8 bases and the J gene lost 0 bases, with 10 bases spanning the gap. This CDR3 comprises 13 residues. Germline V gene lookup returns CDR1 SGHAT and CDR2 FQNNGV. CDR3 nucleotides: TGTGCCAGCTTTAGGGACATGAACACTGAAGCTTTCTTT. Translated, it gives CASFRDMNTEAFF.

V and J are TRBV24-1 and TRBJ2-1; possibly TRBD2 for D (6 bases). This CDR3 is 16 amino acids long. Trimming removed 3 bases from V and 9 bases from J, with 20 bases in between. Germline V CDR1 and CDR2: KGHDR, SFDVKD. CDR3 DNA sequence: TGTGCCACCAGTGATCTACGACTAGTAGGGTCTCCTGAGCAGTTCTTC. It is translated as CATSDLRLVGSPEQFF.

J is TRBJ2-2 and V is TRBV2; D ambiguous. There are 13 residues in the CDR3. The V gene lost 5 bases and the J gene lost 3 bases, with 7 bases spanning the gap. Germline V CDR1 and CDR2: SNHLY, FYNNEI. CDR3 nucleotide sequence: TGTGCCAGCAGTCGCAAGTACACCGGGGAGCTGTTTTTT. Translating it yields CASSRKYTGELFF.

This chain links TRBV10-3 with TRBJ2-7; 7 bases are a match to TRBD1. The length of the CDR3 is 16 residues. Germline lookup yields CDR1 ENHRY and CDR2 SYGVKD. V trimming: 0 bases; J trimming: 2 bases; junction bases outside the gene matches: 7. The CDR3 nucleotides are TGTGCCATCAGTGAGTCGGCCGGACAGGTAACCTACGAGCAGTACTTC. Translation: CAISESAGQVTYEQYF.

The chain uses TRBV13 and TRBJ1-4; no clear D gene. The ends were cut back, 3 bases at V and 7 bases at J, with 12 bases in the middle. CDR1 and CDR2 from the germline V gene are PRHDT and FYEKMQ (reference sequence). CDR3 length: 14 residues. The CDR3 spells CASSFNDAGEKLFF. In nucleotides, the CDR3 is TGTGCCAGCAGCTTCAACGATGCGGGTGAAAAACTGTTTTTT.

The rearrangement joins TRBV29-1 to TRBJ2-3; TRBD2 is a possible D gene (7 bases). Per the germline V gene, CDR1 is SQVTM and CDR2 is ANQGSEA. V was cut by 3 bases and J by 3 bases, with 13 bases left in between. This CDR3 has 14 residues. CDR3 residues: CSVDGGQITDTQYF. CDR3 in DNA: TGCAGCGTTGACGGGGGGCAGATAACAGATACGCAGTATTTT.

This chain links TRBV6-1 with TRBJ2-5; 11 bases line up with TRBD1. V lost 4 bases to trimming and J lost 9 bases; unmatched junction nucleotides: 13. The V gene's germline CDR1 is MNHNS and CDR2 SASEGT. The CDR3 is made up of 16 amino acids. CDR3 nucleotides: TGTGCCAGCAGTGGATTTCTTGGGGACAGGGGGGATTCCCAGTACTTC. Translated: CASSGFLGDRGDSQYF.